This T cell receptor (beta chain) was observed in a study of T cells after yellow fever vaccination. Regarding the study as a whole: Overlap between CD4 and CD8 compartments was detected for a small share of clonotypes. Repertoires obtained by FACS sorting could include abundant clonotypes that entered as contaminants from the bulk population. Post-booster reappearance was seen for most primary-vaccination clones (around 96% CD4, roughly 88% CD8).

Regarding this clonotype: The target antigen is unknown.

With 2 bases removed from V and 9 bases from J, the gap between germline ends came to 11 bases. The CDR3 contains 13 residues. TCRdb processed the 5' RACE reads anew with MiXCR; each CDR3 protein has one entry. The sample includes around 600,000 distinct CDR3 sequences, more than 9% of them seen just once. The TCR sequence derives from a man aged 25 to 45 who received the YFV17D yellow fever vaccine. The chain uses TRBV12-3 or TRBV12-4 and TRBJ2-1; the D is unclear. The material sequenced was PBMCs, taken on the day of the yellow fever booster vaccination. The CDR3 loop is CASSLTTPSEQFF. The CDR3, as DNA: TGTGCCAGCAGTTTAACGACTCCGAGTGAGCAGTTCTTC.